This T cell receptor beta chain was identified in a study of T cell changes during pregnancy in multiple sclerosis. Measured with immunoSEQ multiplex PCR; TCRdb has only the in-frame clones, and not every one. The data contain about 68,000 clones, about 91% of them seen just once; the ten biggest clones take up around 1.3%. Unmatched junction bases numbered 11, after V lost 9 bases and J lost 7 bases. CDR3 size: 13 residues. CDR1 is SEHNR, CDR2 FQNEAQ, per germline (reference sequence). This clone came up a few times. The chain couples TRBV7-9 to TRBJ2-5, with 7 bases fitting TRBD2. The material was peripheral blood, obtained in the second trimester of pregnancy. The clonotype originates from a female donor in good health, enrolled as a control in a pregnancy study. The CDR3 sequence is CASIYTSEGTQYF. The CDR3 DNA follows: TGTGCCAGTATTTATACTAGCGAAGGGACCCAGTACTTC.